These T cell receptor beta chains were read from a single sample in a study of vaccination effects on CD4 cells after COVID-19. Assay: immunoSEQ multiplex PCR; the TCRdb copy retains only in-frame clones and omits some. The sample records 35,000 to 45,000 clones, around 80% being singletons. Antigen specificity for these receptors is unknown. The source material was CD4+ T cells from PBMCs cultured without peptide, sampled after COVID-19 vaccination. The receptor set was obtained from a human donor who had a prior SARS-CoV-2 infection. The CDR3 runs from the conserved cysteine through the conserved F or W. A D gene is named only where the DNA matches it firmly. Size tells how often a clone was seen (once, few, many) or the class of an expanded clone, and some rows leave it out.

D | size | J | V | DNA | CDR3
TRBD1 | . | TRBJ1-2 | TRBV10-3 | TGTGCCATCAGAGCTTCCGGGACAGGAGTTAACTATGGCTACACCTTC | CAIRASGTGVNYGYTF
TRBD2 | few | TRBJ2-2 | TRBV10-3 | TGTGCCATCAGTCCGACTAGCGGGGGGCCGAACACCGGGGAGCTGTTTTTT | CAISPTSGGPNTGELFF
. | . | TRBJ2-7 | TRBV19 | TGTGCCAGTAGTATTGCGGGGAACTCCTACGAGCAGTACTTC | CASSIAGNSYEQYF
TRBD2 | . | TRBJ2-3 | TRBV5-1 | TGCGCCAGCAGCCTGCCCCGGGAGGATACAGATACGCAGTATTTT | CASSLPREDTDTQYF
TRBD1 | . | TRBJ1-6 | TRBV5-6 | TGTGCCAGCAGCGTGGACAGGGTTGAGTCACCCCTCCACTTT | CASSVDRVESPLHF
. | . | TRBJ1-4 | TRBV5-1 | TGCGCCAGCAGCTGGATTTACCCTTCCTCTAATGAAAAACTGTTTTTT | CASSWIYPSSNEKLFF
. | . | TRBJ1-2 | TRBV5-1 | TGCGCCAGCAGCTTGGGGACAGACGATGGCTACACCTTC | CASSLGTDDGYTF
. | . | TRBJ1-2 | TRBV14 | TGTGCCAGCAGCCAAGGGGCAGGGAGTTATGGCTACACCTTC | CASSQGAGSYGYTF
. | . | TRBJ1-1 | TRBV5-1 | TGCGCCAGCACCCGGGGGTCCGGACGAACGAACACTGAAGCTTTCTTT | CASTRGSGRTNTEAFF
TRBD1 | few | TRBJ1-4 | TRBV6-2/TRBV6-3 | TGTGCCAGCAGCCACGACAGGGTTGGCGAAAAACTGTTTTTT | CASSHDRVGEKLFF
. | . | TRBJ2-3 | TRBV30 | TGTGCCTGGAGTGTTGGGAGCACAGATACGCAGTATTTT | CAWSVGSTDTQYF
TRBD1 | few | TRBJ1-6 | TRBV5-1 | TGCGCCAGCAGCTTCCGGGACAGGGGGCATTTTAGCCCATCCTTAAATAATTCACCCCTCCACTTT | CASSFRDRGHFSPSLNNSPLHF